This passage covers 27 T cell receptor beta chains from one sample sequenced in a study of beta chain features in type 1 diabetes. Sequenced material consisted of expressed TCRB transcripts (all of the isolated RNA was reverse transcribed). The repertoire was sequenced with immunoSEQ multiplex PCR; TCRdb's copy has only in-frame clones and lacks some. The table records roughly 380,000 clones, about 20% of them present only once. The sequenced sample consisted of naive CD4+ T cells from blood. These receptors came from a woman younger than 30 in good health.

This clone was seen only once. The sample carries other DNA sequences with the same CDR3. V is TRBV30 and J is TRBJ2-2; 7 bases fit TRBD1. The J segment lost 2 bases and the V segment lost 4 bases, leaving 1 base of the junction unmatched. CDR3 length equals 13 residues. The germline CDR1 and CDR2 sequences are GTSNPN and SVGIG (reference sequence). CDR3 bases: TGTGCCTGGAACAGGGGAAACACCGGGGAGCTGTTTTTT. It encodes CAWNRGNTGELFF. Drawing the rest from reference TRBV30 and TRBJ2-2, the complete variable domain is SQTIHQWPATLVQPVGSPLSLECTVEGTSNPNLYWYRQAAGRGLQLLFYSVGIGQISSEVPQNLSASRPQDRQFILSSKKLLLSDSGFYLCAWNRGNTGELFFGEGSRLTVL.

The V and J genes are TRBV2 and TRBJ2-3; weak D call: TRBD2 (6 bases). V was trimmed by 4 bases and J by 9 bases, leaving 11 bases between them. The CDR3 covers 12 residues. Germline CDR1 reads SNHLY; CDR2 reads FYNNEI. CDR3 loop: CASSGDGRTQYF. The CDR3 DNA reads TGTGCCAGCAGTGGGGACGGGAGAACGCAGTATTTT.

J is TRBJ2-1 and V is TRBV19; 10 bases are shared with TRBD1. The V gene end was trimmed by 5 bases and the J gene end by 5 bases; junction bases not matched to a gene: 6. The CDR3 loop spans 15 amino acids. Germline V gives CDR1 LNHDA, CDR2 SQIVND (reference sequence). CDR3 DNA sequence: TGTGCCAGTAGTGATTGGGGACAGGGGAACAATGAGCAGTTCTTC. This gives the protein CASSDWGQGNNEQFF.

The chain is built from TRBV29-1 and TRBJ2-1; 9 nucleotides line up with TRBD2. CDR3 length: 14 amino acids. Germline V CDR1 and CDR2: SQVTM, ANQGSEA. After removal of 2 bases from V and 4 bases from J, the junction contained 3 bases not matched to a gene. For the CDR3, the DNA is TGCAGCGTTGAAAGTAGCGGGAGATACAATGAGCAGTTCTTC. Encoded protein: CSVESSGRYNEQFF.

The chain has TRBV4-2 and TRBJ1-2; tentative D call: TRBD1 (5 bases). Trimming left V 4 bases short and J 2 bases short, with 17 bases between. CDR1 and CDR2 (germline): LGHNA, YNFKEQ. The CDR3 has 16 residues. The CDR3 region has the DNA TGTGCCAGCAGCCGGCCCGGCATTGGGGCCAACTATGGCTACACCTTC. Protein product: CASSRPGIGANYGYTF.

The chain employs TRBV20-1 and TRBJ2-1, with D possibly being TRBD2 (6 bases). The germline V and J ends were trimmed by 8 bases and 12 bases, with 17 bases remaining between them. CDR3 size: 11 residues. Germline assignment: CDR1 DFQATT and CDR2 SNEGSKA (reference sequence). This CDR3 is CSFVGGKRQFF. CDR3 nucleotide sequence: TGCAGTTTCGTGGGCGGGAAGCGGCAGTTCTTC.

The J gene is TRBJ1-2, the V gene TRBV4-2; D uncertain. This CDR3 is built from 12 residues. Germline-derived CDR1 and CDR2 are LGHNA and YNFKEQ. The V end was cut by 4 bases, the J end by 8 bases, with 11 bases between. The CDR3 sequence: CASSPAPGGYTF. The CDR3, as DNA: TGTGCCAGCAGCCCAGCCCCGGGGGGCTACACCTTC.

The chain carries TRBV5-1 and TRBJ2-3; 9 nucleotides align to TRBD2. The V segment lost 5 bases and the J segment 1 base; nucleotides outside the gene matches: 5. This CDR3 region has 15 residues. CDR1 and CDR2 from the germline V gene are SGHRS and YFSETQ. The CDR3 loop reads CASSPRLAGTDTQYF. The DNA for the CDR3 is TGCGCCAGCAGTCCTCGACTAGCGGGCACAGATACGCAGTATTTT.

This clone was found a few times. The V and J genes are TRBV19 and TRBJ2-5, with 11 bases aligning to TRBD1. Near its end, the DNA agrees better with TRBJ2-7, so the J call may be wrong. The CDR3 sequence is 14 residues long. Looked up from germline, CDR1 is LNHDA and CDR2 is SQIVND (reference sequence). CDR3 sequence: CASSIWTGGDEQYF. CDR3 nucleotide sequence: TGTGCCAGTAGTATCTGGACAGGGGGCGACGAGCAGTACTTC.

This clone was observed a handful of times. The rearrangement uses TRBV29-1 and TRBJ1-1; D is unresolved. V lost 4 bases and J 3 bases, leaving 6 bases between the germline ends. The germline gives CDR1 SQVTM, CDR2 ANQGSEA. The CDR3 length is 11 residues. The CDR3 here is CSVARDTEAFF. The CDR3 nucleotides are TGCAGCGTTGCCCGAGACACTGAAGCTTTCTTT.

This clone has only a few counts. The rearrangement uses TRBV2 and TRBJ1-1, with 7 bases lining up with TRBD1. CDR1 SNHLY and CDR2 FYNNEI come from the germline V gene. Trimming removed 5 bases from V and 7 bases from J; junction bases left unmatched: 4. The CDR3 totals 12 residues. This chain's CDR3 is CASSRDSYEAFF. The CDR3 nucleotides read TGTGCCAGCAGTCGGGACAGCTATGAAGCTTTCTTT.

The sample holds a few counts of this clone. The V gene is TRBV14, the J gene TRBJ2-7; unclear D gene. V dropped 0 bases and J dropped 4 bases, with 10 bases sitting between them. CDR3 size: 14 residues. Germline V gene data show CDR1 as SGHDN and CDR2 as FVKESK. This CDR3 is CASSQDRAAYEQYF. In DNA, the CDR3 is TGTGCCAGCAGCCAAGATCGAGCCGCGTACGAGCAGTACTTC.

This clone was detected a few times. The chain joins TRBV19 to TRBJ2-1; 9 nucleotides align to TRBD2. The V gene's germline CDR1 is LNHDA and CDR2 SQIVND (reference sequence). With V trimmed by 6 bases and J by 12 bases, 12 bases remained unmatched. CDR3 length equals 14 residues. The CDR3 loop is CASSTSSGTDGQFF. In DNA form, the CDR3 reads TGTGCCAGTAGCACATCTAGCGGGACTGATGGGCAGTTCTTC.

This clone has only a few counts. This sequence joins TRBV7-2 and TRBJ1-6; TRBD1 aligns across 9 bases. This CDR3 has 13 residues. The germline CDR1 and CDR2 sequences are SGHTA and FQGNSA. J gave up 10 bases and V 5 bases, and 3 bases lay outside the gene matches. CDR3 residues: CASSETGGSPLHF. The CDR3 DNA reads as TGTGCCAGCAGCGAAACAGGGGGCTCACCCCTCCACTTT.

The rearrangement joins TRBV2 to TRBJ1-5, with D hard to call. The CDR3 has 11 amino acids. The V and J ends lost 3 bases and 6 bases respectively, with 3 bases between them. Germline CDR1 is SNHLY and CDR2 is FYNNEI. The CDR3 region is CASSDGQPQHF. CDR3 sequence (DNA): TGTGCCAGCAGTGACGGTCAGCCCCAGCATTTT. Looking up the rest from reference TRBV2 and TRBJ1-5 gives the full variable domain: EPEVTQTPSHQVTQMGQEVILRCVPISNHLYFYWYRQILGQKVEFLVSFYNNEISEKSEIFDDQFSVERPDGSNFTLKIRSTKLEDSAMYFCASSDGQPQHFGDGTRLSIL.

This clone was detected a few times. The genes are TRBV5-1 and TRBJ2-6; the match to TRBD1 covers 11 bases. Germline CDR1 reads SGHRS; CDR2 reads YFSETQ. V shed 8 bases, J shed 4 bases, and the junction held 20 bases outside the gene matches. The CDR3 totals 20 residues. The CDR3 loop reads CASRITAGTGGTIGANVLTF. CDR3 bases: TGCGCCAGTAGGATTACCGCCGGGACAGGGGGTACGATAGGGGCCAACGTCCTGACTTTC. The complete variable domain, with remaining parts taken from reference TRBV5-1 and TRBJ2-6, reads KAGVTQTPRYLIKTRGQQVTLSCSPISGHRSVSWYQQTPGQGLQFLFEYFSETQRNKGNFPGRFSGRQFSNSRSEMNVSTLELGDSALYLCASRITAGTGGTIGANVLTFGAGSRLTVL.

V gene TRBV9 combines with J gene TRBJ2-6, with 10 nucleotides matching TRBD2. The trim removed 4 bases at V and 3 bases at J, leaving 13 bases unmatched. The germline V gene has CDR1 SGDLS and CDR2 YYNGEE. This CDR3 comprises 19 residues. Here the CDR3 reads CASSPGSASGSLGANVLTF. As DNA, the CDR3 is TGTGCCAGCAGCCCCGGGTCGGCTAGCGGGAGTCTTGGGGCCAACGTCCTGACTTTC.

V is TRBV15 and J is TRBJ2-5; D gene uncertain. This CDR3 contains 14 residues. Trimming cost V 4 bases and J 1 base, with 10 bases left between them. The V gene's germline CDR1 is LNHNV and CDR2 YYDKDF (reference sequence). CDR3 protein: CATSKKHLQETQYF. The CDR3 DNA reads as TGTGCCACCAGCAAAAAACACCTCCAAGAGACCCAGTACTTC.

The chain uses TRBV6-1 and TRBJ2-7; D may be TRBD1 (6 bases). Germline-derived CDR1 and CDR2 are MNHNS and SASEGT. This CDR3 has 13 amino acids. V lost 11 bases to trimming and J lost 0 bases, with 14 bases between them. The CDR3 coding sequence is TGTGCCTCCCTGAGGGGGAGCTCCTACGAGCAGTACTTC. As protein: CASLRGSSYEQYF.

This sequence joins TRBV28 and TRBJ1-4; D ambiguous. V was clipped by 6 bases and J by 0 bases, with 17 bases between them. Germline loops: CDR1 MDHEN, CDR2 SYDVKM. CDR3 length: 17 residues. The CDR3 reads CASSSPAAAATNEKLFF. CDR3 bases: TGTGCCAGCAGCTCTCCCGCAGCGGCAGCAACTAATGAAAAACTGTTTTTT.

The chain uses TRBV27 and TRBJ2-7; 11 nucleotides align to TRBD1. The CDR3 is 15 amino acids. V shed 6 bases and J 5 bases; nucleotides not matched to a gene: 9. Per germline, CDR1 MNHEY and CDR2 SMNVEV (reference sequence). Here the CDR3 DNA reads TGTGCCAGCAGCCATACCGGGACAGGGGGACACGAGCAGTACTTC. It specifies CASSHTGTGGHEQYF.

This sequence joins TRBV11-3 and TRBJ1-1, with 8 bases that match TRBD1. This CDR3 spans 16 amino acids. CDR1 SGHNT and CDR2 YENEEA come from the germline V gene. V lost 0 bases, J lost 5 bases, and 8 bases stayed unmatched. This chain's CDR3 is CASSLDTRTGRTEAFF. DNA for the CDR3: TGTGCCAGCAGCTTAGATACCCGGACAGGGCGGACTGAAGCTTTCTTT.

The CDR3 spells CAWRDKRGGYTF. The CDR3 nucleotides read TGTGCCTGGCGGGACAAACGGGGCGGCTACACCTTC. V and J are TRBV30 and TRBJ1-2, with a tentative D call TRBD1 (6 bases). The CDR3 is made up of 12 amino acids. V shed 5 bases and J shed 8 bases, with 15 bases lying between them. CDR1 GTSNPN and CDR2 SVGIG come from the germline V gene (reference sequence).

This clone was recorded a few times. The V and J genes are TRBV7-8 and TRBJ2-5; 7 bases agree with TRBD2. In germline, CDR1 is SGHVS, CDR2 FQNEAQ. The CDR3 sequence is 14 residues long. Trimming cost V 3 bases and J 5 bases; bases outside gene matches: 6. Here the CDR3 reads CASSFGGGRETQYF. The CDR3 DNA is TGTGCCAGCAGCTTTGGGGGAGGGAGGGAGACCCAGTACTTC.

The chain has TRBV5-1 and TRBJ2-1, with 11 positions matching TRBD2. The CDR3 covers 15 residues. Germline CDR1 is SGHRS and CDR2 is YFSETQ. V was clipped by 0 bases and J by 8 bases; unmatched bases: 4. The CDR3 DNA follows: TGCGCCAGCAGCTTGGGTAGCGGGAGGGGGGATGAGCAGTTCTTC. Its protein is CASSLGSGRGDEQFF.

This clone has more than one count but fewer than ten. The rearrangement links TRBV30 to TRBJ2-5; no firm D call. Germline CDR1 is GTSNPN and CDR2 is SVGIG (reference sequence). CDR3 length: 12 amino acids. Trimming shortened V by 2 bases and J by 2 bases, and 6 bases separated the two germline ends. CDR3 bases: TGTGCCTGGAGTTTAGATCAAGAGACCCAGTACTTC. Encoded protein: CAWSLDQETQYF.

V is TRBV18 and J is TRBJ2-3; the D gene is possibly TRBD2 (5 bases). V shed 3 bases and J shed 2 bases, with 9 bases lying between them. CDR1 is KGHSH, CDR2 LQKENI, per germline. The length of the CDR3 is 14 residues. The CDR3 loop reads CASSPGLNTDTQYF. The CDR3 nucleotides are TGTGCCAGCTCACCTGGACTGAACACAGATACGCAGTATTTT.